The T cell receptor (beta chain) under discussion was sequenced for a study of cytomegalovirus exposure and HLA in healthy donors. Regarding the study as a whole: Presence/absence analyses assumed roughly uniform sequencing depth across donors, which may not hold. HLA-A and HLA-B allele assignments for most subjects were reportedly predicted accurately using TCR beta sequences.

Trimming shortened V by 6 bases and J by 3 bases, and 12 bases separated the two germline ends. This CDR3 has 14 residues. The germline V gene encodes CDR1 LNHDA and CDR2 SQIVND (reference sequence). PCR primers comprised 60 Vbeta and 13 Jbeta primers. Clones were read by immunoSEQ multiplex PCR, and TCRdb kept only the in-frame ones, dropping some. The table has roughly 97,000 clones, around a tenth seen once. On this clone: Its antigen remains unidentified.

Sequenced material: PBMCs. V usage is TRBV19 and J usage is TRBJ1-5, with D tentatively TRBD1 (5 bases). This clonotype was obtained from a man in his forties or fifties in good health and CMV-seropositive. The CDR3 nucleotides are TGTGCCAGTAGGCTAGGGGCTATCAATCAGCCCCAGCATTTT. Its translation: CASRLGAINQPQHF. The full variable domain, rest sourced from reference TRBV19 and TRBJ1-5, is DGGITQSPKYLFRKEGQNVTLSCEQNLNHDAMYWYRQDPGQGLRLIYYSQIVNDFQKGDIAEGYSVSREKKESFPLTVTSAQKNPTAFYLCASRLGAINQPQHFGDGTRLSIL.